This T cell receptor beta chain was obtained from a study of blood T cell repertoires in COVID-19. At the level of the study: Acute-phase and convalescent COVID-19 samples originated in the United States, Italy and Spain.

The CDR3 is made up of 13 amino acids. The V gene's germline CDR1 is SGHTA and CDR2 FQGTGA. V dropped 5 bases and J dropped 7 bases, with 12 bases sitting between them. Assay: immunoSEQ multiplex PCR; the TCRdb copy retains only in-frame clones and omits some. The table has more than 95,000 clones, 70% to 90% seen once. The sample taken for sequencing was peripheral blood. This sequence was found in a human donor in a cohort sampled during active COVID-19. J is TRBJ2-1 and V is TRBV7-3, with D maybe TRBD1 (6 bases). CDR3 DNA: TGTGCCAGCAGCCCGATACAGGGAAATGAGCAGTTCTTC. Protein sequence: CASSPIQGNEQFF. The variable domain in full, with the rest retrieved from reference TRBV7-3 and TRBJ2-1, is GAGVSQTPSNKVTEKGKYVELRCDPISGHTALYWYRQSLGQGPEFLIYFQGTGAADDSGLPNDRFFAVRPEGSVSTLKIQRTERGDSAVYLCASSPIQGNEQFFGPGTRLTVL.